This T cell receptor beta chain was found in a study of blood T cells in healthy people across ages (dated by TCRdb to the mid-2010s). About the investigation overall: In model experiments, template switching captured roughly one uniquely barcoded TCR beta cDNA molecule for every two T cells. The study measured age-related changes in TCR beta repertoire diversity using deep sequencing normalized with unique cDNA molecular identifiers. The donors were split into four age groups: young (average about 15 years), middle-aged (roughly 39), aged (62) and long-lived (roughly 77). To avoid experimental bias, donors of different ages were spread randomly across the sequencing lanes. Two additional independent replicas of 1 million unique cDNA reads from the same blood draw were analyzed for two donors (one aged 18 to 29 and one aged 80 or older). Results and caveats for the whole study, not just this receptor: Compared with the aged group, the long-lived group had more naive CD4+ T cells, fewer expanded clones and increased TCR diversity, a pattern suggesting age selection. Observed TCR beta diversity correlated strongly with the percentage of naive T cells measured by flow cytometry. Conclusive comparison of naive and antigen-experienced compartments was prevented by the profiling of bulk unsorted PBMCs. Estimates of total diversity based on one million sequenced T cells were regarded as lower bounds and as underestimates. As age increased, observed TCR beta diversity per million T cells dropped in a roughly linear way, and a significant reduction was already evident by age 40. The CMV infection status of donors was not known, potentially confounding age-related changes in expanded clonotypes.

Systemically healthy Caucasian individuals from Russia, about 38 in total and aged roughly 6 to 95 years, were included as donors. Each donor gave approximately 10 milliliters of peripheral blood, collected into EDTA-treated Vacutainer tubes. PBMCs were isolated by Ficoll-Paque density-gradient centrifugation, with at least 6 million obtained per sample. Trizol reagent was used to extract total RNA from the PBMCs, yielding at least 5 micrograms per sample. For every donor, flow cytometry on a PBMC aliquot measured the percentage of naive CD45RAhigh/CD27high T cells. Regarding this clonotype: It has no known antigen specificity. No base qualities exist here, and no much larger clone lies one base off it.

Trimming accounts for 5 bases at V and 2 bases at J, while the number of junction bases matched to no gene is 4. The germline V gene provides CDR1 SGHTA and CDR2 FQGNSA. The CDR3 numbers 15 residues from cysteine through phenylalanine. Only the CDR3 DNA stays, 45 bases, in frame from base 1. The library was generated by 5' RACE. The sample was run on an Illumina HiSeq 2500. The second PCR ran for roughly 7 to 12 cycles and used a J-beta primer mix along with a sample-barcoded 5' primer. A template-switch 5' adaptor carrying 12 random nucleotides introduced a unique molecular identifier onto each TCR beta cDNA molecule. Each sample yielded at least 2.5 million CDR3-containing paired-end reads. The Mint cDNA synthesis kit, primed by a TRBC-specific oligonucleotide, was used to synthesize first-strand cDNA from all RNA. All cDNA was treated with uracil-DNA glycosylase and then went through a first 18-cycle PCR with the universal primers M1SS and BC2_uni_R. Turning to the authors' computational methods: For normalization, 1 million high-quality reads, each with a distinct molecular identifier, were randomly selected from each sample. Reads sharing molecular identifiers were discarded rather than binned into consensus sequences. MiTCR, with a Q25 quality threshold and the strictest error-elimination algorithm, was used for CDR3 identification, clonotype clustering and error correction. A nonparametric unseen species model with Euler transformation was used to estimate a lower bound on total TCR beta diversity. Using fastp at Q25 and MiXCR, TCRdb reprocessed the public reads and kept productive beta chains. All rows with the same CDR3 protein become a single entry with the most common DNA and genes. The V and J calls and clone size are TCRdb's, not the authors'. This sample has around 1,700,000 distinct CDR3 sequences in its table, and over 25% of those were observed once. 7% to 9% of the sample is held by the ten biggest clonotypes.

Source material: blood. The receptor was derived from a woman in her twenties or thirties in good health. The V gene is TRBV7-2 and the J gene is TRBJ2-2, and TRBD1 aligns with 8 junction nucleotides. The nucleotide sequence reads as follows: TGTGCCAGCAGCCGACAGGGGCCTAACACCGGGGAGCTGTTTTTT. The encoded protein is CASSRQGPNTGELFF.